These 24 T cell receptor beta chains originate from one sample sequenced in a study of CD8 T cells in ankylosing spondylitis. TCRdb reanalysed the 5' RACE reads using MiXCR and keeps one entry per CDR3 protein. This sample has approximately 100,000 distinct CDR3 sequences; approximately 25% occur once, and the top ten carry about 12%. The material sequenced was synovial fluid, either unsorted or a sorted T cell fraction (not recorded which). The origin of the receptors is a male donor with ankylosing spondylitis.

The rearrangement joins TRBV7-7 to TRBJ2-3, with a possible D match to TRBD2 (6 bases). V lost 1 base to trimming and J lost 9 bases, with 11 bases between them. The CDR3 runs 13 residues. The germline V gene encodes CDR1 SSHAT and CDR2 FNYEAQ (reference sequence). The CDR3, as DNA: TGTGCCAGCAGCTTAGATGGGCTAGCGACGCAGTATTTT. It is translated as CASSLDGLATQYF.

This clonotype appeared many times. This sequence joins TRBV27 and TRBJ2-1; possible D gene TRBD2, 6 bases. Trimming left V 4 bases short and J 7 bases short, with 17 bases between. Germline-derived CDR1 and CDR2 are MNHEY and SMNVEV (reference sequence). This CDR3 has 15 residues. This CDR3 reads CASSSLGSGNNEQFF. The CDR3, as DNA: TGTGCCAGCAGTTCTCTGGGTAGCGGAAATAATGAGCAGTTCTTC.

The V gene is TRBV7-9, the J gene TRBJ2-1; a possible D gene is TRBD1 (5 bases). Trimming removed 2 bases at V and 2 bases at J, with 7 bases between. The CDR3 sequence is 14 residues long. From germline, CDR1 is SEHNR and CDR2 FQNEAQ (reference sequence). The CDR3 DNA follows: TGTGCCAGCAGCTTAAAGGACACCTACAATGAGCAGTTCTTC. Translation: CASSLKDTYNEQFF.

This clonotype was observed a handful of times. The chain uses TRBV20-1 and TRBJ1-1, with D maybe TRBD1 (5 bases). Germline V gene data show CDR1 as DFQATT and CDR2 as SNEGSKA (reference sequence). The CDR3 is 15 amino acids. Between the trimmed V and J ends, which lost 0 bases and 1 base, there was a span of 12 bases. CDR3 residues: CSARDVKGRNTEAFF. CDR3 nucleotide sequence: TGCAGTGCTAGAGATGTGAAGGGACGGAACACTGAAGCTTTCTTT.

In its sample, this clonotype was seen many times. This sequence joins TRBV6-1 and TRBJ1-5; D unresolved. Per the germline V gene, CDR1 is MNHNS and CDR2 is SASEGT. CDR3 length: 15 residues. Trimming took 4 bases from V and 4 from J, leaving 14 bases between them. The chain's CDR3 is CASSASGGGNQPQHF. The CDR3 nucleotides read TGTGCCAGCAGTGCGTCAGGAGGTGGTAATCAGCCCCAGCATTTT.

This clonotype was counted between two and nine times. The genes are TRBV24-1 and TRBJ2-2, with D unclear. Germline CDR1 KGHDR, CDR2 SFDVKD. CDR3 length equals 15 residues. V was cut by 3 bases and J by 3 bases, with 10 bases left in between. Here the CDR3 DNA reads TGTGCCACCAGTGATCGGGCTACTGACACCGGGGAGCTGTTTTTT. Its translation is CATSDRATDTGELFF.

This chain uses TRBV5-1 with TRBJ1-3; D gene ambiguous. There are 17 residues in the CDR3. Trimming shortened V by 4 bases and J by 0 bases, and 17 bases separated the two germline ends. CDR1 is SGHRS, CDR2 YFSETQ, per germline. The CDR3: CASSPRFGRNSGNTIYF. As DNA, the CDR3 is TGCGCCAGCAGCCCCCGATTTGGCCGCAACTCTGGAAACACCATATATTTT.

This clonotype was counted a few times. The rearrangement uses TRBV5-1 and TRBJ2-1; unclear D gene. CDR1 is SGHRS, CDR2 YFSETQ, per germline. V was shortened by 0 bases and J by 3 bases, with 13 bases between the two germline ends. The CDR3 extends over 16 amino acids. CDR3 nucleotide sequence: TGCGCCAGCAGCTTGGGAGATACAATTTACTACAATGAGCAGTTCTTC. Protein sequence: CASSLGDTIYYNEQFF.

This clonotype occurred many times. V usage is TRBV20-1 and J usage is TRBJ1-1, with 8 bases identical to TRBD1. Trimming took 5 bases from V and 9 from J; bases not matched to a gene: 11. Germline loops: CDR1 DFQATT, CDR2 SNEGSKA (reference sequence). This CDR3 region has 13 residues. The CDR3 here is CSAPPGQGGQAFF. The CDR3 coding sequence is TGCAGTGCTCCCCCAGGACAGGGCGGGCAAGCTTTCTTT.

As regards this clonotype: The CDR3 does not close with the conserved phenylalanine or tryptophan, likely indicating a read error. It is unclear where the CDR3 begins or ends on the DNA, so no DNA is shown, and the CDR3 is as TCRdb lists it. The rearrangement uses TRBV7-2 and TRBJ2-3. The CDR3 adds up to 12 amino acids, both ends counted. Per germline, CDR1 SGHTA and CDR2 FQGNSA. CDR3 loop: CASSPIPLGTQY.

The chain uses TRBV11-2 and TRBJ2-5; tentatively, D is TRBD2 (6 bases). The CDR3 is 15 residues long. Trimming stripped 2 bases from V and 1 base from J, with 11 bases between. Germline CDR1 SGHAT, CDR2 FQNNGV. The CDR3 DNA reads TGTGCCAGCAGCTTAATGCGGGGAGTCCAAGAGACCCAGTACTTC. Translating it yields CASSLMRGVQETQYF.

Ten or more counts support this clonotype. The chain joins TRBV20-1 to TRBJ2-3, with D possibly being TRBD2 (6 bases). Trimming removed 3 bases from V and 5 bases from J, with 18 bases in between. Germline V CDR1 and CDR2: DFQATT, SNEGSKA (reference sequence). The CDR3 totals 15 residues. DNA of the CDR3: TGCAGTGCTAGTGTCGGGAGTGGGGGTGAAGATACGCAGTATTTT. Amino acids: CSASVGSGGEDTQYF.

The chain joins TRBV29-1 to TRBJ2-3; D gene uncertain. This CDR3 has 13 amino acids. V was clipped by 7 bases and J by 4 bases, with 15 bases between them. Germline V lookup: CDR1 SQVTM, CDR2 ANQGSEA. The DNA for the CDR3 is TGCAGCGCTGCCCGAACAAGGGCAGATACGCAGTATTTT. Protein product: CSAARTRADTQYF.

This clonotype was observed at least ten times. The chain is built from TRBV20-1 and TRBJ2-1; D may be TRBD2 (5 bases). The CDR3 spans 15 residues. Trimming removed 4 bases from V and 0 bases from J, with 13 bases in between. Germline-derived CDR1 and CDR2 are DFQATT and SNEGSKA (reference sequence). This chain's CDR3 is CSATGPRGSYNEQFF. The CDR3 bases are TGCAGTGCTACCGGTCCCCGGGGCTCCTACAATGAGCAGTTCTTC.

In this sample, this clonotype turned up a few times. The chain has TRBV6-1 and TRBJ2-5, with D perhaps matching TRBD1 (5 bases). Between the trimmed V and J ends, which lost 10 bases and 1 base, there was a span of 16 bases. CDR3 length: 14 residues. Germline CDR1 reads MNHNS; CDR2 reads SASEGT. CDR3 DNA: TGTGCCACCGGGCCCCAGGGTGGCCAAGAGACCCAGTACTTC. Translating it yields CATGPQGGQETQYF.

This clonotype was counted a few times. The rearrangement links TRBV24-1 to TRBJ2-3; a possible D gene is TRBD2 (5 bases). Germline-derived CDR1 and CDR2 are KGHDR and SFDVKD. The V and J ends lost 4 bases and 4 bases respectively, with 14 bases between them. This CDR3 spans 15 amino acids. DNA for the CDR3: TGTGCCACCAGTGACCCATCCCGGGAACCAGATACGCAGTATTTT. Translation gives CATSDPSREPDTQYF.

This clonotype was observed at least ten times. J is TRBJ2-7 and V is TRBV2, with TRBD2 identical over 7 bases. Germline values: CDR1 SNHLY, CDR2 FYNNEI. Germline trimming cut 7 bases from V and 0 bases from J; bases unmatched to any gene: 6. This CDR3 comprises 14 residues. In nucleotides, the CDR3 is TGTGCCAGCAAGGCTAGCGGCAGCTCCTACGAGCAGTACTTC. Encoded protein: CASKASGSSYEQYF. Supplemented by reference TRBV2 and TRBJ2-7, the full variable domain reads EPEVTQTPSHQVTQMGQEVILRCVPISNHLYFYWYRQILGQKVEFLVSFYNNEISEKSEIFDDQFSVERPDGSNFTLKIRSTKLEDSAMYFCASKASGSSYEQYFGPGTRLTVT.

The V gene is TRBV6-5, the J gene TRBJ2-7; possible D gene TRBD1, 6 bases. The ends were cut back, 0 bases at V and 5 bases at J, with 11 bases in the middle. Germline assignment: CDR1 MNHEY and CDR2 SVGAGI. This CDR3 is built from 14 residues. CDR3 DNA: TGTGCCAGCAGTTACTCTCGGACAGAACACGAGCAGTACGTC. Amino acid sequence: CASSYSRTEHEQYV.

The chain links TRBV20-1 to TRBJ1-5; no definite D call. V lost 1 base, J lost 1 base, and 5 bases lay in between. Germline CDR1 and CDR2: DFQATT and SNEGSKA (reference sequence). The CDR3 extends over 13 amino acids. The CDR3 reads CSARVLSNQPQHF. The DNA of the CDR3 is TGCAGTGCTAGAGTCTTGAGCAATCAGCCCCAGCATTTT.

The sample holds many counts of this clonotype. The rearrangement uses TRBV5-1 and TRBJ1-2; D is possibly TRBD1 (6 bases). The CDR3 contains 13 residues. Germline V gene sequence: CDR1 SGHRS, CDR2 YFSETQ. The ends were cut back, 0 bases at V and 3 bases at J, with 6 bases in the middle. The CDR3 coding sequence is TGCGCCAGCAGCTTGGGACAGGACTATGGCTACACCTTC. It codes for CASSLGQDYGYTF.

The V and J genes are TRBV7-2 and TRBJ2-3, with TRBD1 as a possible D gene (5 bases). The CDR3 loop spans 14 amino acids. Per the germline V gene, CDR1 is SGHTA and CDR2 is FQGNSA. V lost 5 bases to trimming and J lost 4 bases, with 13 bases between them. CDR3 region: CASSPQVRADTQYF. Written as DNA, the CDR3 is TGTGCCAGCAGCCCACAGGTTCGGGCAGATACGCAGTATTTT.

The chain uses TRBV5-1 and TRBJ2-4; 10 nucleotides agree with TRBD2. V shed 3 bases and J 5 bases; nucleotides not matched to a gene: 11. Germline CDR1 and CDR2: SGHRS and YFSETQ. The CDR3 is 17 amino acids. Written as DNA, the CDR3 is TGCGCCAGCAGCTCAGCCGCTAGCGGGAGTAGGGAAAACATTCAGTACTTC. Residues: CASSSAASGSRENIQYF.

The V call is TRBV7-2, the J call TRBJ1-1, with TRBD1 identical over 8 bases. The CDR3 covers 14 residues. V dropped 1 base and J dropped 4; count of bases not matched to a gene: 2. The germline V gene has CDR1 SGHTA and CDR2 FQGNSA. For the CDR3, the DNA is TGTGCCAGCAGCTTAGTTCAGGGGGCCACTGAAGCTTTCTTT. It codes for CASSLVQGATEAFF.

The CDR3 DNA reads TGTGCCAGCTCACCCCTGAGAGGGTTCGGCTACAATGAGCAGTTCTTC. Its translation: CASSPLRGFGYNEQFF. The chain combines TRBV18 with TRBJ2-1; a possible D gene is TRBD2 (5 bases). V was pared by 3 bases and J by 3 bases, with 15 bases between. Looked up from germline, CDR1 is KGHSH and CDR2 is LQKENI. The CDR3 length is 16 residues.